The clone carrying this T cell receptor (beta chain) has a single count. This sample was taken from a study of blood T cell repertoires in COVID-19. About the research overall: Donors in the United States, Italy and Spain gave samples during acute or convalescent COVID-19. PBMCs, B-cell-depleted T cells, or T cells provided the cDNA or gDNA that made up the material.

The CDR3 totals 16 residues. Germline V CDR1 and CDR2: SGHAT, FQNNGV. After removal of 5 bases from V and 4 bases from J, the junction contained 11 bases not matched to a gene. In the authors' methods: Amplification of reference gene primers was used by the study to estimate nucleated cell counts. The data were produced by immunoSEQ multiplex PCR, yet TCRdb's version contains in-frame clones alone and is incomplete. V, J and clone size are those of that table, while D and trimming were read from the DNA. The table includes 250,000 or so clones, roughly 86% detected once. The source material was peripheral blood. The chain uses TRBV11-2 and TRBJ2-5; 9 positions agree with TRBD2. The TCR sequence derives from a man aged 80 or over with acute or convalescent COVID-19. CDR3: CASSIMTRGGAETQYF. For the CDR3, the DNA is TGTGCCAGCAGCATCATGACGCGGGGGGGGGCAGAGACCCAGTACTTC.